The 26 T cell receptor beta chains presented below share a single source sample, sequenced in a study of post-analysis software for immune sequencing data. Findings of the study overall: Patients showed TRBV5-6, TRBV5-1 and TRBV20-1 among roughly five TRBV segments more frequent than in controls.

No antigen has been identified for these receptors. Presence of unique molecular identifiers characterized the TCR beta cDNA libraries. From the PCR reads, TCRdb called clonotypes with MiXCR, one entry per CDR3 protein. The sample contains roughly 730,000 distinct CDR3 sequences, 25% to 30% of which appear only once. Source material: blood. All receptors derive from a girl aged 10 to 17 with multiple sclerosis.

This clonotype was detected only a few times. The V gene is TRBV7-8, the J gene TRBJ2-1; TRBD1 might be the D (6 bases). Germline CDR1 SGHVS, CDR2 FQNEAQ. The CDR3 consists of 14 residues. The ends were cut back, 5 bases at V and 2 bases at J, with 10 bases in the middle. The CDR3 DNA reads TGTGCCAGCAGCCCAGGGGTAACCTACAATGAGCAGTTCTTC. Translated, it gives CASSPGVTYNEQFF.

The CDR3 DNA is TGTGCCAGCAGTGCCGGGTTTAACTATGGCTACACCTTC. It is translated as CASSAGFNYGYTF. V usage is TRBV2 and J usage is TRBJ1-2, with D uncertain. The CDR3 is 13 residues long. V shed 4 bases and J shed 1 base, with 7 bases lying between them. Germline loops: CDR1 SNHLY, CDR2 FYNNEI. Full variable domain (missing parts from reference TRBV2 and TRBJ1-2): EPEVTQTPSHQVTQMGQEVILRCVPISNHLYFYWYRQILGQKVEFLVSFYNNEISEKSEIFDDQFSVERPDGSNFTLKIRSTKLEDSAMYFCASSAGFNYGYTFGSGTRLTVV.

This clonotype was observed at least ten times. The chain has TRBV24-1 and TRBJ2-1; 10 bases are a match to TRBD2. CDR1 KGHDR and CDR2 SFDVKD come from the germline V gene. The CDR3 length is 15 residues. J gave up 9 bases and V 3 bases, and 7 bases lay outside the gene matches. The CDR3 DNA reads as TGTGCCACCAGTGATATGCCTAGCGGGAGAGGTGAGCAGTTCTTC. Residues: CATSDMPSGRGEQFF.

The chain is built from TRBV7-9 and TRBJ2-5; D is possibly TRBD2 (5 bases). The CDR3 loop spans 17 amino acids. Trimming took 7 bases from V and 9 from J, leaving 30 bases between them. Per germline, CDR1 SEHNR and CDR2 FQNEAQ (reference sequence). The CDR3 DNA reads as TGTGCCAGCACCCCAAAGGAGCGGACCCCCATTGCTAAGGCCCAGTACTTC. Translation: CASTPKERTPIAKAQYF.

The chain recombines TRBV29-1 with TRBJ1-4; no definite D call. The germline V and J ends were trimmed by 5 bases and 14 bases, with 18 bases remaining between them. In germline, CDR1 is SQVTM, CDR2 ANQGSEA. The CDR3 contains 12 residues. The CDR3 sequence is CSVIDPTPQLFF. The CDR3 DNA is TGCAGCGTTATCGACCCAACCCCACAGCTGTTTTTT.

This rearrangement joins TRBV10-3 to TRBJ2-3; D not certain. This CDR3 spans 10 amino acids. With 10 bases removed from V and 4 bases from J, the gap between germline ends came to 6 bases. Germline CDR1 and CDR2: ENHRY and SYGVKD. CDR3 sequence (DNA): TGTGCCACCTGGTCAGATACGCAGTATTTT. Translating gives CATWSDTQYF.

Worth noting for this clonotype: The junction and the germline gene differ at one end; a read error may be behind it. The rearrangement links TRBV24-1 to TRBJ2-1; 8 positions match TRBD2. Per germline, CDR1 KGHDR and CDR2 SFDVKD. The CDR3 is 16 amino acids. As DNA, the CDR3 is TGTGCCACCAGTGACTCAGCGGGAGAGGCCTACAATGGGCAGTTCTTC. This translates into CATSDSAGEAYNGQFF.

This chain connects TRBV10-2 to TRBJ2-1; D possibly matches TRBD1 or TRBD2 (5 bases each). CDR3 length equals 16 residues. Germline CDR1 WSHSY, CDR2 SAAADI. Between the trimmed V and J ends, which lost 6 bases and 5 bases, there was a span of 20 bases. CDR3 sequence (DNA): TGCGCCAGCAGCGACAGACGGGGAGTGGGAAACAATGAGCAGTTCTTC. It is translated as CASSDRRGVGNNEQFF.

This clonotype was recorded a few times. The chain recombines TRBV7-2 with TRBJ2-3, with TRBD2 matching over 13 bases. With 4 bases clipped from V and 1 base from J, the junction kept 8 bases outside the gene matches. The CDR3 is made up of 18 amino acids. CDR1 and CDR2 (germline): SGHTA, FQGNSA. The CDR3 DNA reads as TGTGCCAGCAGCTCGACAGGGACTAGCGGGATTGGCACAGATACGCAGTATTTT. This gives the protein CASSSTGTSGIGTDTQYF.

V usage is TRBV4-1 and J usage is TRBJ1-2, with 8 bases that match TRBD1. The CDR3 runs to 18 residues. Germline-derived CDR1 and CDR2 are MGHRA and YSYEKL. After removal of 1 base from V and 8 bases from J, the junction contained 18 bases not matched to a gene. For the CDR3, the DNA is TGCGCCAGCAGCCAAGTCGGGACCTGGGGACAGGCTTTGGGAGGCTACACCTTC. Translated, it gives CASSQVGTWGQALGGYTF.

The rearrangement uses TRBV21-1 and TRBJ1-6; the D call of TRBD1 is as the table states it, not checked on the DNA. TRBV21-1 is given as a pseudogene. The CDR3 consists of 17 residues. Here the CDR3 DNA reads TGTGCCAGCAGCAAAGTGACACACGGGGACCGTAATTCACCCCTCCACTTT. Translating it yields CASSKVTHGDRNSPLHF.

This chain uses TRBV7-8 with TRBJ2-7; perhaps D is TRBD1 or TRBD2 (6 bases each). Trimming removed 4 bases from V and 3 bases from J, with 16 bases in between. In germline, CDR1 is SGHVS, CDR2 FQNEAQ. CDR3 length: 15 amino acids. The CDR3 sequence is CASSSSYGGNYEQYF. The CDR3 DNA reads TGTGCCAGCAGCTCTTCCTACGGGGGCAACTACGAGCAGTACTTC.

This chain's CDR3 is CASTYFRVAGLEQYF. In nucleotides, the CDR3 is TGTGCCAGCACCTATTTTAGAGTAGCGGGCTTGGAGCAGTACTTC. The chain is built from TRBV6-4 and TRBJ2-7, with TRBD2 matching over 7 bases. This CDR3 has 15 amino acids. The trim removed 7 bases at V and 7 bases at J, leaving 16 bases unmatched. Germline loops: CDR1 MRHNA, CDR2 SNTAGT.

This CDR3 is CASSYPPVSRATYEQYF. The CDR3 DNA reads as TGTGCCAGCAGTTACCCACCAGTATCGAGGGCCACCTACGAGCAGTACTTC. The chain recombines TRBV6-2 or TRBV6-3 with TRBJ2-7; maybe TRBD2 (5 bases). CDR3 length: 17 amino acids. The germline gives CDR1 MNHEY, CDR2 SVGEGT. The V and J ends lost 2 bases and 2 bases respectively, with 19 bases between them.

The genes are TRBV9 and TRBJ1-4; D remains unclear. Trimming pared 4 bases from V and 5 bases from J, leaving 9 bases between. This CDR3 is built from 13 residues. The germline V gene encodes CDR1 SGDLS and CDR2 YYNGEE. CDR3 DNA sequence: TGTGCCAGCAGCACGGGTCCCAATGAAAAACTGTTTTTT. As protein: CASSTGPNEKLFF.

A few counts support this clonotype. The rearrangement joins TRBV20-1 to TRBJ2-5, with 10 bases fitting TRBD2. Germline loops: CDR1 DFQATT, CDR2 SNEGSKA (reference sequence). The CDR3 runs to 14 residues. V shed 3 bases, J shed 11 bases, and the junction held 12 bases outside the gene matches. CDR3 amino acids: CSASVPLAGDAQYF. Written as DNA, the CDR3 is TGCAGTGCTAGCGTTCCCCTAGCGGGAGATGCGCAGTACTTC.

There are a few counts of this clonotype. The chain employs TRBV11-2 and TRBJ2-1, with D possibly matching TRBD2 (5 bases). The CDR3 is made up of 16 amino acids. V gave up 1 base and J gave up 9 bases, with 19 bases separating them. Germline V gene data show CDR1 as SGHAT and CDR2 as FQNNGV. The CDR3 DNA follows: TGTGCCAGCAGCTTAGCCCCACGCTTAACTAGTGGTGAGCAGTTCTTC. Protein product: CASSLAPRLTSGEQFF.

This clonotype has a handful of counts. CDR3 sequence: CASSFGSVGIETQYF. For the CDR3, the DNA is TGTGCCAGCAGCTTCGGTAGCGTTGGTATTGAGACCCAGTACTTC. This sequence joins TRBV11-2 and TRBJ2-5, with a possible D match to TRBD2 (5 bases). Germline V gene lookup returns CDR1 SGHAT and CDR2 FQNNGV. This CDR3 is built from 15 residues. V lost 3 bases and J lost 5, with 16 bases in between.

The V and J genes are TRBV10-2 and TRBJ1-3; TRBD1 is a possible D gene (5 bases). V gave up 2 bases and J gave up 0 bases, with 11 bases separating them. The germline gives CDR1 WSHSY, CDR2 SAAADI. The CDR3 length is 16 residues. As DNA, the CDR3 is TGCGCCAGCAGTGAGCAAGCAACAGGCTCTGGAAACACCATATATTTT. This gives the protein CASSEQATGSGNTIYF.

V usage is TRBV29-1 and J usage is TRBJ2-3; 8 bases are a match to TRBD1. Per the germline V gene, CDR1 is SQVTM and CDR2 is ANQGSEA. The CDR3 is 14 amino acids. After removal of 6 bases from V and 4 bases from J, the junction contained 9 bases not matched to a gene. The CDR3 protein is CSVEDRVSSDTQYF. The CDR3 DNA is TGCAGCGTGGAGGACAGGGTTTCTTCAGATACGCAGTATTTT.

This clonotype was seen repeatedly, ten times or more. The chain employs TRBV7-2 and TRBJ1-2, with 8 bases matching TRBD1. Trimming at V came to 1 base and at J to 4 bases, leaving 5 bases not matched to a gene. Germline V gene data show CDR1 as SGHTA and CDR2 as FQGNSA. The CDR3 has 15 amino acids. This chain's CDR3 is CASSLGQGASYGYTF. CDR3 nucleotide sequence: TGTGCCAGCAGCTTAGGCCAGGGGGCCTCCTATGGCTACACCTTC.

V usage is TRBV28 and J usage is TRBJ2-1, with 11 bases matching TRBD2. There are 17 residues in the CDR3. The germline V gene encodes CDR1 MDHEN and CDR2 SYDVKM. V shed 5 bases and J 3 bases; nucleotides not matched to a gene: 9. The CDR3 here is CASSQSQLAGVYNEQFF. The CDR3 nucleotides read TGTGCCAGCAGTCAATCCCAACTAGCGGGAGTCTACAATGAGCAGTTCTTC.

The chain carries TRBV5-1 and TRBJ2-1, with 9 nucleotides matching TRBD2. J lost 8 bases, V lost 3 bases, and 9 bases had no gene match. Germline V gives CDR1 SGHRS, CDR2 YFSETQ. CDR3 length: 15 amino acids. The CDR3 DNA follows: TGCGCCAGCAGCTCTAGCGGGATCGCCCGCGATGAGCAGTTCTTC. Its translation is CASSSSGIARDEQFF.

CDR3 sequence (DNA): TGTGCCAGCTCCCGGGATCCCTACACTGAAGCTTTCTTT. Encoded protein: CASSRDPYTEAFF. This rearrangement joins TRBV18 to TRBJ1-1, with D hard to call. Trimming took 6 bases from V and 3 from J, leaving 11 bases between them. The CDR3 consists of 13 residues. Germline V gives CDR1 KGHSH, CDR2 LQKENI.

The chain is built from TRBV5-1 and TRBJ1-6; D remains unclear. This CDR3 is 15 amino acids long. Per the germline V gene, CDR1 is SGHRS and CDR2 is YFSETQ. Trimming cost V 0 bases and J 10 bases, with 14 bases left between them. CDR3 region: CASSLEGGFGSPLHF. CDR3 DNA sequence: TGCGCCAGCAGCTTGGAGGGCGGCTTTGGATCACCCCTCCACTTT.

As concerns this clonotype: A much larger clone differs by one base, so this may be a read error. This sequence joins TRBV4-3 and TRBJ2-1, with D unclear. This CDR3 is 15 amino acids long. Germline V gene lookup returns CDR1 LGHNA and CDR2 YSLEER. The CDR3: CASSQDGVSYNERFF. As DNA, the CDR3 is TGCGCCAGCAGCCAAGATGGGGTTAGCTACAATGAGCGGTTCTTC.